A selection of T cell receptor beta chains follows, all from one sample in a study of blood T cells in healthy people across ages. TCRdb analysed the 5' RACE reads with MiXCR anew, one entry per CDR3 protein. The table records around 620,000 distinct CDR3 sequences, 27% of them present only once. Material for sequencing was blood. The receptors originated from a woman in her seventies in good health. Each CDR3 is given with its conserved first and last residue. A D gene is named only where the DNA matches it firmly. Rows may omit the clone size; those that give it use once, few, many or a size class.

few	TRBV6-5	TRBJ2-1	.	TGTGCCAGCAGTTACTCGAGGTTTGGGGGGGCCGATGAGCAGTTCTTC	CASSYSRFGGADEQFF
many	TRBV7-9	TRBJ2-5	TRBD1	TGTGCCAGCAGCTTAGGGGACAGGGTCCAAGAGACCCAGTACTTC	CASSLGDRVQETQYF
.	TRBV6-5	TRBJ2-1	TRBD2	TGTGCCAGCTGGGCGGGGGGGCCTAATGAGCAGTTCTTC	CASWAGGPNEQFF
.	TRBV7-2	TRBJ2-3	TRBD2	TGTGCCAGCAGCTTAGTGCGTAGGGCGGGGGGGCGAGATACGCAGTATTTT	CASSLVRRAGGRDTQYF
few	TRBV29-1	TRBJ2-3	TRBD2	TGCAGCGCAGACGCTCAGGCGGGGGGGGGCACAGATACGCAGTATTTT	CSADAQAGGGTDTQYF
few	TRBV14	TRBJ1-4	.	TGTGCCAGCAGCCAGAGGGGATGGGAAAAACTGTTTTTT	CASSQRGWEKLFF
few	TRBV3-1	TRBJ1-4	.	TGTGCCAGCAGCCAAGGGTCCGGTATTCGGATTTTT	CASSQGSGIRIF
.	TRBV6-2/TRBV6-3	TRBJ2-2	TRBD1	TGTGCCAGCAGTCAGGGGGTCGGCACCGGGGAGCTGTTTTTT	CASSQGVGTGELFF
.	TRBV6-6	TRBJ1-4	.	TGTGCCAGCACCTCCTGGGTTGAAAAACTGTTTTTT	CASTSWVEKLFF
.	TRBV19	TRBJ1-4	.	TGTGCCACCAAACAAAGAGGGGACATACAGGAAAAACTGTTTTTT	CATKQRGDIQEKLFF
.	TRBV29-1	TRBJ2-5	.	TGCAGCGTTTTGGTGACGCTACAAGAGACCCAGTACTTC	CSVLVTLQETQYF
.	TRBV4-3	TRBJ2-3	.	TGCGCCAGCAGCCAAGAAATTTTCACAGATACGCAGTATTTT	CASSQEIFTDTQYF
.	TRBV5-1	TRBJ1-1	.	TGCGCCAGCAGCTCGGACAGCGGCGGTGAAGCTTTCTTT	CASSSDSGGEAFF
.	TRBV7-2	TRBJ1-1	.	TGTGCCAGCAGCTTCAGTCGCGGGAACACTGAAGCTTTCTTT	CASSFSRGNTEAFF
few	TRBV20-1	TRBJ1-1	TRBD1	TGCAGTGCTAGTGGACCCAGGGGGGGGACTTACACTGAAGCTTTCTTT	CSASGPRGGTYTEAFF
few	TRBV25-1	TRBJ2-5	TRBD1	TGTGCCAGCAGTGCCGGACAGGGTGGTCTAGGAGAGACCCAGTACTTC	CASSAGQGGLGETQYF
few	TRBV5-1	TRBJ2-3	.	TGCGCCAGCAGCTTGCCCCGGGGGGCCCTGGATACGCAGTATTTT	CASSLPRGALDTQYF
few	TRBV5-1	TRBJ2-7	TRBD2	TGCGCCAGCAGCTTGAAAGGGCTAGCGGGGCTCGGTGGGACCTACGAGCAGTACTTC	CASSLKGLAGLGGTYEQYF
.	TRBV20-1	TRBJ1-1	.	TGCAGTGCTAGAAACCCAGGGGTGAACACTGAAGCTTTCTTT	CSARNPGVNTEAFF
few	TRBV11-2	TRBJ1-2	.	TGTGCCAGCAGCTTATCCGAAGGTGGCTACACCTTC	CASSLSEGGYTF
.	TRBV7-2	TRBJ1-1	.	TGTGCCAGCAGCTTACAAGTAGGACATCTCACTGAAGCTTTCTTT	CASSLQVGHLTEAFF
.	TRBV9	TRBJ2-3	TRBD2	TGTGCCAGCAGCGTACTTAGCGGGGGGCACACAGATACGCAGTATTTT	CASSVLSGGHTDTQYF
.	TRBV4-2	TRBJ2-7	.	TGTGCCAGCAGCCAAGATAGCATTCGGGACATCCACGAGCAGTACTTC	CASSQDSIRDIHEQYF
few	TRBV4-1	TRBJ1-2	TRBD1	TGCGCCAGCAGCTACACAGGGGTCTATGGCTACACCTTC	CASSYTGVYGYTF
few	TRBV7-8	TRBJ2-3	.	TGTGCCAGCAGCTTAGAGGGGCCAGATACGCAGTATTTT	CASSLEGPDTQYF
.	TRBV10-3	TRBJ1-5	TRBD1	TGTGCCATCAGTCGACAGGGAAGGGATCAGCCCCAGCACTTT	CAISRQGRDQPQHF
.	TRBV6-6	TRBJ2-5	TRBD2	TGTGCCAGCAGGCACAGACTAGCGGCTCAAGAGACCCAGTACTTC	CASRHRLAAQETQYF
few	TRBV29-1	TRBJ2-5	.	TGCAGCGTTGAGGGTCGGGCCGCGGGGTTCTTC	CSVEGRAAGFF
many	TRBV7-2	TRBJ2-7	TRBD1	TGTGCCAGCACCCCGGGACAGCCTTACGAGCAGTACTTC	CASTPGQPYEQYF
.	TRBV18	TRBJ1-4	.	TGTGCCAGCTCACCAAACGAAATCATGGCGAATGAAAAACTGTTTTTT	CASSPNEIMANEKLFF
few	TRBV5-1	TRBJ2-5	.	TGCGCCAGCAGCTCGGGCCATCCTGGGGAGACCCAGTACTTC	CASSSGHPGETQYF
.	TRBV7-3	TRBJ1-6	.	TGTGCCGGCAGCTTACGGCCTTATAATTCACCCCTCCACTTT	CAGSLRPYNSPLHF
.	TRBV5-6	TRBJ1-2	TRBD1	TGTGCCAGCAGTCGCATCACCGGGACAGGGGACGGCTACACCTTC	CASSRITGTGDGYTF
.	TRBV29-1	TRBJ2-2	TRBD1	TGCAGCGTTCAGGGGGACAGGGACACCGGGGAGCTGTTTTTT	CSVQGDRDTGELFF
.	TRBV3-1	TRBJ2-7	TRBD1	TGTGCCAGCTCACCAGGGGGAAGCTACGAGCAGTACTTC	CASSPGGSYEQYF
.	TRBV6-1	TRBJ2-4	TRBD2	TGTGCCAGCACCAGGACTAGCGGGGGGGCCAAAAACATTCAGTACTTC	CASTRTSGGAKNIQYF
.	TRBV20-1	TRBJ1-5	.	TGCAGTGCTTACAGGGATAGCAATCAGCCCCAGCATTTT	CSAYRDSNQPQHF
.	TRBV27	TRBJ1-1	TRBD1	TGTGCCAGCAGCGCGGACAGGGTCCGTAACACTGAAGCTTTCTTT	CASSADRVRNTEAFF
.	TRBV6-5	TRBJ2-7	.	TGTGCCAGCAATTCGGCTAGCCTCCCCTACGAGCAGTACTTC	CASNSASLPYEQYF
few	TRBV4-3	TRBJ2-3	.	TGCGCCAGCAGCCAAGATCAGGGGATCGATACGCAGTATTTT	CASSQDQGIDTQYF
.	TRBV6-6	TRBJ1-6	.	TGTGCCAGCAGTTACTCTTCGGGGGACGGTTCACCCCTCCACTTT	CASSYSSGDGSPLHF
few	TRBV12-3/TRBV12-4	TRBJ2-2	TRBD1	TGTGCCAGCAGTTTAGGGGGACAGAGGAACACCGGGGAGCTGTTTTTT	CASSLGGQRNTGELFF
few	TRBV7-9	TRBJ2-1	TRBD1	TGTGCCAGCAGCGGACAGGGATACAATGAGCAGTTCTTC	CASSGQGYNEQFF
.	TRBV7-2	TRBJ2-7	TRBD1	TGTGCCAGCAGCTCCAACCCAGGGGGCCCCTACGAGCAGTACTTC	CASSSNPGGPYEQYF